This TCR beta chain was documented in a study of cytomegalovirus exposure and HLA in healthy donors. TCRdb's copy holds only in-frame clones and misses some; the assay was immunoSEQ multiplex PCR. The sample carries 250,000 to 350,000 clones, 88% recorded once. CDR3 length: 16 residues. CDR1 is PRHDT, CDR2 FYEKMQ, per germline (reference sequence). V shed 1 base and J shed 5 bases, with 14 bases lying between them. On this clone: The antigen is undetermined.

General observations from the study: Rare TCR sequences predominated, though certain public TCRs were found in many donors. Cytomegalovirus-associated TCR beta chains were listed, numbering some 180.

The chain joins TRBV13 to TRBJ2-2, with D possibly matching TRBD2 (7 bases). This receptor was identified in a man under 40 in good health and CMV-seronegative. Sequencing input: PBMCs. CDR3 nucleotides: TGTGCCAGCAGCTTAGACGGCGGGGGCCGAACCGGGGAGCTGTTTTTT. Its translation: CASSLDGGGRTGELFF.